The source of this T cell receptor (beta chain) is a study of blood T cells in healthy people across ages. The CDR3 covers 14 residues. The germline gives CDR1 SGHTA, CDR2 FQGTGA. The V gene lost 5 bases and the J gene lost 6 bases, with 13 bases spanning the gap. With a J-beta primer mix and a sample-barcoded 5' primer, a second PCR ran roughly 6 to 11 cycles. TCRdb passed the 5' RACE reads through MiXCR, listing each CDR3 protein once. The sample holds fewer than 1,000,000 distinct CDR3 sequences, 35% to 60% seen once. This TCR came from a man of 80 years or more in good health. Specimen: blood. The chain employs TRBV7-3 and TRBJ2-2; D ambiguous. CDR3: CASSVGAISGELFF. CDR3 sequence (DNA): TGTGCCAGCAGCGTCGGTGCAATTTCCGGGGAGCTGTTTTTT.